The entry below describes one T cell receptor (beta chain). Its cognate antigen is unknown. With 60 Vbeta and 13 Jbeta primers, the PCR was carried out. Original processing methods: In a later analysis, some 11 million of 75 million to 90 million unique beta chains occurred in at least two donors. The method was immunoSEQ multiplex PCR; TCRdb's version includes in-frame clones alone and lacks a portion of them. The V and J calls and clone size are taken from that table; D and trimming were inferred from the DNA. Its clone listing holds 100,000 to 150,000 clones. Trimming stripped 5 bases from V and 7 bases from J, with 9 bases between. CDR1 is KGHSH, CDR2 LQKENI, per germline. The CDR3 contains 12 residues. This entry is derived from a study of cytomegalovirus exposure and HLA in healthy donors. Study-wide findings and caveats: In all likelihood, a cluster of highly shared sequence variants was a sequencing artifact. The study carried out a later analysis of TCR beta sequences. It associated 15,000 to 20,000 of them with specific HLA alleles at a false discovery rate of 0.05.

This receptor was taken from a man between 18 and 35 years old in good health and CMV-seronegative. The sample was PBMCs. The chain couples TRBV18 to TRBJ2-1; D unclear. The CDR3 DNA reads TGTGCCAGCTCAACCGACGGGAATGAGCAGTTCTTC. Amino acids: CASSTDGNEQFF.